These T cell receptor beta chains were read from a single sample in a study of CD8 T cells in ankylosing spondylitis. A single record per CDR3 protein comes from TCRdb applying MiXCR to the 5' RACE reads. The data hold 150,000 to 200,000 distinct CDR3 sequences, with around 18% observed a single time. Sequencing was done on a sample of blood, either unsorted or a sorted T cell fraction (not recorded which). The receptors come from a male donor with ankylosing spondylitis or in good health (not recorded which). CDR3s include the opening cysteine and the closing phenylalanine or tryptophan. Each record gives: D gene, V gene, CDR3 protein. A D gene is named only where the DNA matches it firmly.

d_call: TRBD1
v_call: TRBV28
cdr3_aa: CASRDQGARYEQFF

d_call: NA
v_call: TRBV20-1
cdr3_aa: CSARDRDATYNEQFF

d_call: NA
v_call: TRBV12-3/TRBV12-4
cdr3_aa: CASSFRTVEQFF

d_call: TRBD2
v_call: TRBV7-8
cdr3_aa: CASSALLLAGARNEQFF

d_call: NA
v_call: TRBV29-1
cdr3_aa: CSAGGYNEQFF

d_call: TRBD2
v_call: TRBV12-3/TRBV12-4
cdr3_aa: CASSGFRSGVYEQYF

d_call: NA
v_call: TRBV5-1
cdr3_aa: CASSLGIQRDQETQYF

d_call: NA
v_call: TRBV10-2
cdr3_aa: CASRAGLMNTEAFF

d_call: TRBD1
v_call: TRBV27
cdr3_aa: CASSLLVGQGVSPLHF

d_call: NA
v_call: TRBV20-1
cdr3_aa: CSASRAAEQFF

d_call: NA
v_call: TRBV5-6
cdr3_aa: CASSQGVETQYF

d_call: TRBD2
v_call: TRBV6-1
cdr3_aa: CASNQRGTGELFF

d_call: TRBD2
v_call: TRBV7-2
cdr3_aa: CASSFLAGSYEQYF

d_call: NA
v_call: TRBV5-1
cdr3_aa: CASSQTPDNEQFF

d_call: NA
v_call: TRBV28
cdr3_aa: CASTLYPRGQQGKETQYF

d_call: TRBD2
v_call: TRBV7-3
cdr3_aa: CASSFMTSGRQDTQYF

d_call: TRBD2
v_call: TRBV5-1
cdr3_aa: CASSLNSAGGYNEQFF